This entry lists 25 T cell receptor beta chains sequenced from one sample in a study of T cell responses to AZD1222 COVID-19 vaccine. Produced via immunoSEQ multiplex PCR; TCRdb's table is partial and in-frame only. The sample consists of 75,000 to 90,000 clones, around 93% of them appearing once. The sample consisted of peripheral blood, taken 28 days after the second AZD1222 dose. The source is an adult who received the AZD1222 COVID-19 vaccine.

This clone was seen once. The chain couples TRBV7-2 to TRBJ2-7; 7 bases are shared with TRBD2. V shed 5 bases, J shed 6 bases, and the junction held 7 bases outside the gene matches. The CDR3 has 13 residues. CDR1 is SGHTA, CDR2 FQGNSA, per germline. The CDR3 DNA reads TGTGCCAGCAGCCGCCTTAGCGGGCTCGAGCAGTACTTC. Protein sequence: CASSRLSGLEQYF.

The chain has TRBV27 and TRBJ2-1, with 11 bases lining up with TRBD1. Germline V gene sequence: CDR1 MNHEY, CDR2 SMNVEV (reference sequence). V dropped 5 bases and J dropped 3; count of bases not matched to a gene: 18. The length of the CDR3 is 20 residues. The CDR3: CASSNRDRGSRRLGYNEQFF. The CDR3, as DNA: TGTGCCAGCAGTAACCGGGACAGGGGGAGTCGGCGCTTGGGCTACAATGAGCAGTTCTTC.

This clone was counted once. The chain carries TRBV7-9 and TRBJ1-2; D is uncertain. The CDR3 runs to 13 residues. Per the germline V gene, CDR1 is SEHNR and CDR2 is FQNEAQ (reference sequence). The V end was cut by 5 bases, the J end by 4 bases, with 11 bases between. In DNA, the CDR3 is TGTGCCAGCAGCCCTACGAGGTCCTATGGCTACACCTTC. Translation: CASSPTRSYGYTF.

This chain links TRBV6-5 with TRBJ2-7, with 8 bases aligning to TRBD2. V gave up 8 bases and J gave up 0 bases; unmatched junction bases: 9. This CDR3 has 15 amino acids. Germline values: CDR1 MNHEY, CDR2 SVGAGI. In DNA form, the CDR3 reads TGTGCCAGCGGCCCCGTAGCGGGACCCTCCTACGAGCAGTACTTC. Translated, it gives CASGPVAGPSYEQYF.

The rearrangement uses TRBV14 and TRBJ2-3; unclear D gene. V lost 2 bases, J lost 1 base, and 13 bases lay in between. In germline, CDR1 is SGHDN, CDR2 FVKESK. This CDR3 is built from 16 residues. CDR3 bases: TGTGCCAGCAGCCAAATGGGGTTTTCACGCACAGATACGCAGTATTTT. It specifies CASSQMGFSRTDTQYF.

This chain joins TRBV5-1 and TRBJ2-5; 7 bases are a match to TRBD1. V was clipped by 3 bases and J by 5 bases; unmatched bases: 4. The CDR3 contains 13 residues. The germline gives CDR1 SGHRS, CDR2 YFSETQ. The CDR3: CASSYRGGETQYF. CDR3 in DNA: TGCGCCAGCAGCTACAGGGGTGGGGAGACCCAGTACTTC.

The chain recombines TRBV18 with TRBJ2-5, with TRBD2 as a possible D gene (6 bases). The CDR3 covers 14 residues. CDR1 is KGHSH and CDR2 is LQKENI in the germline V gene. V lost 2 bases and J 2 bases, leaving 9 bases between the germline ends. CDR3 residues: CASSPYGRQETQYF. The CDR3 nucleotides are TGTGCCAGCTCACCATACGGGAGACAAGAGACCCAGTACTTC.

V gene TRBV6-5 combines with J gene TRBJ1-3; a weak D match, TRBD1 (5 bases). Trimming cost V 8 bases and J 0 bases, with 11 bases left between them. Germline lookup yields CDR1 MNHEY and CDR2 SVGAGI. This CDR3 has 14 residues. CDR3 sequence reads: CASDGTGSGNTIYF. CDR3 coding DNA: TGTGCCAGCGATGGGACTGGCTCTGGAAACACCATATATTTT.

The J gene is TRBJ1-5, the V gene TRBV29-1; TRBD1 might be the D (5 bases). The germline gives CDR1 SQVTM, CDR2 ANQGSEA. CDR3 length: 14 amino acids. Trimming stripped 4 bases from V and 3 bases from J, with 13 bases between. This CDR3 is CSVGGAWDNQPQHF. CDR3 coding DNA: TGCAGCGTTGGAGGGGCGTGGGACAATCAGCCCCAGCATTTT.

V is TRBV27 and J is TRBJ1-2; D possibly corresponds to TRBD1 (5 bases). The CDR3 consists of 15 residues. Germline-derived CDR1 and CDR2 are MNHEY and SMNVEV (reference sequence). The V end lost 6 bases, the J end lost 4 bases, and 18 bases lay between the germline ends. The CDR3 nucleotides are TGTGCCAGCAGGCAGGGTGGTCCACTACGCTATGGCTACACCTTC. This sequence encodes CASRQGGPLRYGYTF.

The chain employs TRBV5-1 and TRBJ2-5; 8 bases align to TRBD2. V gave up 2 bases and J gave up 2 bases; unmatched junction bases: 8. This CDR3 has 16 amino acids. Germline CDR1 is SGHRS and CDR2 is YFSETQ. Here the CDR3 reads CASSFSLAGSQETQYF. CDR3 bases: TGCGCCAGCAGCTTCTCCCTAGCGGGCTCTCAAGAGACCCAGTACTTC.

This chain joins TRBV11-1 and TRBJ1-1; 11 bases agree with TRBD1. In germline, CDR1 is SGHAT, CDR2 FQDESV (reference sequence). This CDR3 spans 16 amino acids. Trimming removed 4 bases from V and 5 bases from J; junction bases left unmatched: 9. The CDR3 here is CASSSVAGTGGTEAFF. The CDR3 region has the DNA TGTGCCAGCAGCTCCGTGGCAGGGACAGGGGGGACTGAAGCTTTCTTT.

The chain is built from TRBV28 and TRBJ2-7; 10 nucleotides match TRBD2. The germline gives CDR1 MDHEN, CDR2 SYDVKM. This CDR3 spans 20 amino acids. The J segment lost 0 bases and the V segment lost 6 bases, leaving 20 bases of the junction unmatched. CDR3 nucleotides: TGTGCCAGCAGCACCCAACATCTGACCCCGGGACTAGCGAGCTCCTACGAGCAGTACTTC. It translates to CASSTQHLTPGLASSYEQYF.

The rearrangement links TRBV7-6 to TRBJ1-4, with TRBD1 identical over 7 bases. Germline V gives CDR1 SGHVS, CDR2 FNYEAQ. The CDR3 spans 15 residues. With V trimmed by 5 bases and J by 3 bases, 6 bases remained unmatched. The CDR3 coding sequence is TGTGCCAGCAGCCCCCGGGACAGAGCTAATGAAAAACTGTTTTTT. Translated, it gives CASSPRDRANEKLFF.

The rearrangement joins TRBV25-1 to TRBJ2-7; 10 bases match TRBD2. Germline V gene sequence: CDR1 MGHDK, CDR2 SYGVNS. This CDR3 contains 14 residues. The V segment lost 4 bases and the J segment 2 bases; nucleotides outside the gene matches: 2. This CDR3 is CASSVSGRTYEQYF. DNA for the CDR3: TGTGCCAGCAGTGTTAGCGGGAGGACCTACGAGCAGTACTTC.

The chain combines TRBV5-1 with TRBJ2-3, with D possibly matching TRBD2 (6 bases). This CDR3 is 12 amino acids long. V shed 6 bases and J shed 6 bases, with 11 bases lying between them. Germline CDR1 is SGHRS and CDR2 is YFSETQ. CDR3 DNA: TGCGCCAGCACCGGCCGGGGGGATACGCAGTATTTT. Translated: CASTGRGDTQYF.

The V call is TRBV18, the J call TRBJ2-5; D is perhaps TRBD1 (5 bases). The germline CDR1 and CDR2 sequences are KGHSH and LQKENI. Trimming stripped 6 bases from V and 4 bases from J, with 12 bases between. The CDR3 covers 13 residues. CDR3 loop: CASSPGLVETQYF. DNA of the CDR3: TGTGCCAGCTCCCCAGGGTTGGTAGAGACCCAGTACTTC.

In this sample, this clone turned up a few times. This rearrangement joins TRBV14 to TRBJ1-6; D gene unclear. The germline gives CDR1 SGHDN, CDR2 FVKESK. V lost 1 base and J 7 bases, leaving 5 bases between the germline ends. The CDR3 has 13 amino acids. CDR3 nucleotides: TGTGCCAGCAGCCAAGTCGGGAATTCACCCCTCCACTTT. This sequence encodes CASSQVGNSPLHF.

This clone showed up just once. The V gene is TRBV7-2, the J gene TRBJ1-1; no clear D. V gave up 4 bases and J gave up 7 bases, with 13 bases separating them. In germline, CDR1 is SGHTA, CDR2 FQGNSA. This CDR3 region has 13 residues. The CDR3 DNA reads TGTGCCAGCAGCTCTCGCGGGTATAGTGAAGCTTTCTTT. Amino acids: CASSSRGYSEAFF.

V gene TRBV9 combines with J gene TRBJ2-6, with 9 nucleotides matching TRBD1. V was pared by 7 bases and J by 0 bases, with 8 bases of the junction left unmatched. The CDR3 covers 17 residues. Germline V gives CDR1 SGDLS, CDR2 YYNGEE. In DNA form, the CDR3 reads TGTGCCAGCGGGAGGACAGGGGTCCCCTCTGGGGCCAACGTCCTGACTTTC. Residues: CASGRTGVPSGANVLTF.

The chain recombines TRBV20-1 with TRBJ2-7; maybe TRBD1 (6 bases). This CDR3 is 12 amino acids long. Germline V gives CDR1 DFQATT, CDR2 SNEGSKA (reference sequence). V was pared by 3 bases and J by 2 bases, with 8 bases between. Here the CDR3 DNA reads TGCAGTGCTAGTGAGGGGGCCTACGAGCAGTACTTC. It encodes CSASEGAYEQYF.

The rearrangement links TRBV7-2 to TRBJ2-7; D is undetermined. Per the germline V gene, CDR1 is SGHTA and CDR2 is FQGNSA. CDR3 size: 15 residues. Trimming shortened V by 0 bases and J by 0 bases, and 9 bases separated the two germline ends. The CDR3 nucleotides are TGTGCCAGCAGCTTAGCGGTTATCAGCTCCTACGAGCAGTACTTC. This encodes CASSLAVISSYEQYF.

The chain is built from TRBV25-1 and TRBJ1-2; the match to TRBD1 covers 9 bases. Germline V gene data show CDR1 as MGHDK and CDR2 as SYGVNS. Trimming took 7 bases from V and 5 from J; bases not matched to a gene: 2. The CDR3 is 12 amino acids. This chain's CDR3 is CASNGQGYGYTF. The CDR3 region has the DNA TGTGCCAGCAATGGACAGGGGTATGGCTACACCTTC.

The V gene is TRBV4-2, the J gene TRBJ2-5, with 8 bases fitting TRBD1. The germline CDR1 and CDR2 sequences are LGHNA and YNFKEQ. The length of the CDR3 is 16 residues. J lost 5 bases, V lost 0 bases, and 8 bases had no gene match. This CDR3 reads CASSQDQGQAGETQYF. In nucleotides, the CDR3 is TGTGCCAGCAGCCAAGATCAGGGACAGGCAGGGGAGACCCAGTACTTC.

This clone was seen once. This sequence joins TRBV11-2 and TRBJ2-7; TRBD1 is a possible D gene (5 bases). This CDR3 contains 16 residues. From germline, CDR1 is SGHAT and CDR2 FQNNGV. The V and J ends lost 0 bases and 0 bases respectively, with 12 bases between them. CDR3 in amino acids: CASSLEGAPASYEQYF. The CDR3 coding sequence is TGTGCCAGCAGCTTAGAAGGGGCCCCCGCCTCCTACGAGCAGTACTTC.